This section outlines one T cell receptor beta chain sequence together with its context. Its antigen is unidentified. This record belongs to a study of graft-versus-host responses after intestinal transplantation. The repertoire was sequenced with immunoSEQ multiplex PCR; TCRdb's copy has only in-frame clones and lacks some. The repertoire has around 64,000 clones, approximately 94% of them found once; the top ten carry approximately 0.4%. The CDR3 spans 11 residues. CDR1 SGHRS and CDR2 YFSETQ come from the germline V gene. V gave up 0 bases and J gave up 6 bases, with 3 bases separating them. Study-wide points: Marrow from the recipient contained GvH clones, some of which had appeared first in ileum or blood.

The chain carries TRBV5-1 and TRBJ2-5; D is ambiguous. The receptor was derived from a human donor who was the organ donor for an intestinal transplant. This specimen was unstimulated CD4+ T cells sorted from spleen or lymph node cells, taken before transplant. This CDR3 is CASSLEKTQYF. CDR3 bases: TGCGCCAGCAGCTTGGAGAAGACCCAGTACTTC.